This T cell receptor beta chain came from a study of T cell therapy after organ transplantation. Repertoires were generated with immunoSEQ multiplex PCR, while TCRdb's copy carries only in-frame clones and drops some. The data contain fewer than 1,500 clones, about three quarters of them seen just once; the ten biggest clones take up about 39%. V was trimmed by 7 bases and J by 4 bases, leaving 17 bases between them. This CDR3 has 15 amino acids. Germline V lookup: CDR1 MNHEY, CDR2 SMNVEV (reference sequence). For this clone: Antigen unknown.

The receptor comes from a human patient who had received a solid organ transplant and had CMV disease. Sequences were derived from CD8+ T cells from blood, sampled before autologous CMV-specific T cell therapy. The J gene is TRBJ2-1, the V gene TRBV27, with D uncertain. The CDR3 reads CASTSPEINYNEQFF. The CDR3 DNA is TGTGCCAGCACCTCCCCCGAGATAAATTACAATGAGCAGTTCTTC.